Listed below are T cell receptor beta chains from one sample, sequenced in a study of regulatory T cells in long-lasting Graves disease. TCRdb reprocessed the multiplex PCR reads with MiXCR, giving one entry per CDR3 protein. Of 450,000 or so distinct CDR3 sequences in the sample, 20% to 25% were seen once. The specimen comprised peripheral blood mononuclear cells (PBMCs), sampled when the disease was refractory, from a patient treated with antithyroid drugs. The receptors shown here come from a female donor with Graves disease. Each CDR3 is given with its conserved first and last residue. The order of the fields is clone size, V gene, J gene, D gene, CDR3 DNA, CDR3 protein. A D gene is named only where the DNA matches it firmly. Rows give clone size only sometimes, using once, few, many, or a class for an expanded clone.

NA,TRBV9,TRBJ2-2,NA,TGTGCCAGCAGCGTAGCTACAGGCCCGGGGAACACCGGGGAGCTGTTTTTT,CASSVATGPGNTGELFF
NA,TRBV28,TRBJ1-1,NA,TGTGCCAGCAGTAAGTGGACAGCTGAAGCTTTCTTT,CASSKWTAEAFF
NA,TRBV20-1,TRBJ1-3,NA,TGCAGTGCCCAAGACCTTCGCCTGGGCTCTGGAAACACCATATATTTT,CSAQDLRLGSGNTIYF
NA,TRBV3-1,TRBJ2-5,NA,TGTGCCAGCACCCCAAGGAACACCATCCAAGAGACCCAGTACTTC,CASTPRNTIQETQYF
many,TRBV20-1,TRBJ1-4,TRBD1,TGCAGTGCTGAGCCTCCCGGGACAGGGGATGAAAAACTGTTTTTT,CSAEPPGTGDEKLFF
NA,TRBV19,TRBJ2-4,NA,TGTTCCAGTAGTATGACCGGACTATACCTGGCCAAAAACATTCAGTACTTC,CSSSMTGLYLAKNIQYF
many,TRBV6-2/TRBV6-3,TRBJ1-5,NA,TGTGCCACCCGAGGGGATAGCAATCAGCCCCAGCATTTT,CATRGDSNQPQHF
NA,TRBV28,TRBJ1-5,NA,TGTGCCAGCAGTTTCTGGATTAGCAATCAGCCCCAGCATTTT,CASSFWISNQPQHF
many,TRBV20-1,TRBJ2-5,TRBD1,TGCAGTGCTGCGGGACAGGGCGTCCCCGAGGTGGCCCAGTACTTC,CSAAGQGVPEVAQYF
few,TRBV20-1,TRBJ1-2,NA,TGCAGTGCACGGGGCGGGACTCTTAACTATGGCTACACCTTC,CSARGGTLNYGYTF
many,TRBV6-7,TRBJ2-4,TRBD2,TGTGCCAGCAGTTGTTCCTCCACTAGCGGGAGCGGGAGGAACATTCAGTACTTC,CASSCSSTSGSGRNIQYF
NA,TRBV11-2,TRBJ2-7,NA,TGTGCCAGCACTTCATTCAGCGTGGAGTACTACGAGCAGTACTTC,CASTSFSVEYYEQYF
few,TRBV7-9,TRBJ1-1,NA,TGTGCCTCTATCGGGGGCGATCACACTGAAGCTTTCTTT,CASIGGDHTEAFF
many,TRBV28,TRBJ1-1,NA,TGTGCCAGCAGTTTATCCGTTCCCTCTACGAACACTGAAGCTTTCTTT,CASSLSVPSTNTEAFF
many,TRBV7-2,TRBJ1-4,NA,TGTGCCAGCAGCTTAGTACAGGGCTCTGAAAAACTGTTTTTT,CASSLVQGSEKLFF
many,TRBV27,TRBJ1-1,NA,TGTGCCAGCACCTCGGATCTCGAGAACACTGAAGCTTTCTTT,CASTSDLENTEAFF
NA,TRBV6-1,TRBJ2-5,NA,TGTGCCAGCACCAGGGTACAAGAGACCCAGTACTTC,CASTRVQETQYF
few,TRBV5-8,TRBJ1-4,NA,TGTGCCAGCAGCCTCAGACTAACTAATGAAAAACTGTTTTTT,CASSLRLTNEKLFF
few,TRBV20-1,TRBJ2-7,TRBD2,TGCAGTGCTAGAGACCCAGCGGGATACTCCTACGAGCAGTACTTC,CSARDPAGYSYEQYF
many,TRBV2,TRBJ2-4,NA,TGTGCCAGCAGCCATCCCGGAGAATCCGGAAAAAACATTCAGTACTTC,CASSHPGESGKNIQYF
many,TRBV11-3,TRBJ1-1,TRBD1,TGTGCCAGCGGGTTGGACAGGACGAGGATGAACACTGAAGCTTTCTTT,CASGLDRTRMNTEAFF
few,TRBV5-5,TRBJ2-7,NA,TGTGCCAGCAGCTCGACAGGTCCCTCCTACGAGCAGTACTTC,CASSSTGPSYEQYF
NA,TRBV30,TRBJ1-5,NA,TGTGCCTGGTCCCAGGGCCTTAGCAATCAGCCCCAGCATTTT,CAWSQGLSNQPQHF
NA,TRBV7-2,TRBJ1-2,NA,TGTGCCAGCAGCTTAGGTTGGTCGGGCGGCTACACCTTC,CASSLGWSGGYTF
few,TRBV6-2/TRBV6-3,TRBJ1-2,NA,TGTGCCAGCAGGATAGAGGCTAACTATGGCTACACCTTC,CASRIEANYGYTF
few,TRBV28,TRBJ2-3,TRBD1,TGTGCCAGCAACGAACAGGGGGTAACAGATACGCAGTATTTT,CASNEQGVTDTQYF
many,TRBV5-1,TRBJ1-2,NA,TGCGCCAGCAGCCCGGGCCCCACAGAAGCTTCCTACACCTTC,CASSPGPTEASYTF
NA,TRBV15,TRBJ2-3,NA,TGTGCCACCAGCCCTCAGGGGGGGCTAATTGGGGAATATACGCAGTATTTT,CATSPQGGLIGEYTQYF
many,TRBV7-2,TRBJ2-7,TRBD2,TGTGCCAGCAGCTCCGGGACTAGCGGAGCAGGCGAAAGGTACGAGCAGTACTTC,CASSSGTSGAGERYEQYF
many,TRBV12-3/TRBV12-4,TRBJ1-2,NA,TGTGCCAGCACACGACAGTCCCCCTATGGCTACACCTTC,CASTRQSPYGYTF
few,TRBV5-1,TRBJ1-2,TRBD1,TGCGCCAGCAGACCCGGGACAGCAAAAATCTATGGCTACACCTTC,CASRPGTAKIYGYTF
NA,TRBV12-3/TRBV12-4,TRBJ2-3,NA,TGTGCCAGCAGTTTCTCGGGGCTAGTGATACCAACAGATACGCAGTATTTT,CASSFSGLVIPTDTQYF
many,TRBV29-1,TRBJ1-2,NA,TGCAGCGTGGGGAACGACTCCGGCTACACCTTC,CSVGNDSGYTF
NA,TRBV11-2,TRBJ1-6,NA,TGTGCCAGCAGCTTAACAGGGCTCACCTATAATTCACCCCTCCACTTT,CASSLTGLTYNSPLHF
few,TRBV7-2,TRBJ2-2,TRBD2,TGTGCCAGCAGCTCGGGGGGGTTTAACACCGGGGAGCTGTTTTTT,CASSSGGFNTGELFF
many,TRBV20-1,TRBJ2-7,TRBD1,TGCAGTGTAACAGGGGCTAGTTCCTACGAGCAGTACTTC,CSVTGASSYEQYF
many,TRBV2,TRBJ1-3,NA,TGTGCCAGCAGTTTCCAGGGGCAGGTTGGAAACACCATATATTTT,CASSFQGQVGNTIYF
NA,TRBV15,TRBJ1-5,NA,TGTGCCACCAGCGGAAGTGGGCAGGACAATCAGCCCCAGCATTTT,CATSGSGQDNQPQHF
many,TRBV12-3/TRBV12-4,TRBJ1-1,TRBD1,TGTGCCAGCAGTGAAACAGGGGGAGACACTGAAGCTTTCTTT,CASSETGGDTEAFF
NA,TRBV6-2/TRBV6-3,TRBJ2-7,TRBD1,TGTGCCAGCACCTTTGAAGGAACCGGGACAGGGAGGTACGAGCAGTACTTC,CASTFEGTGTGRYEQYF
NA,TRBV30,TRBJ2-1,NA,TGTGCCACCTATCGGGGGACCTACAATGAGCAGTTCTTC,CATYRGTYNEQFF
NA,TRBV6-1,TRBJ2-7,TRBD1,TGTGCCAGCAGAAAGGACAGGAGGAGCTCCTACGAGCAGTACTTC,CASRKDRRSSYEQYF
NA,TRBV19,TRBJ1-5,NA,TGTGCCAGTAGTACCCTGAGTCGATTCGATAGCAATCAGCCCCAGCATTTT,CASSTLSRFDSNQPQHF
NA,TRBV12-3/TRBV12-4,TRBJ1-3,NA,TGTGCCAGCAGTTCGACTAATACTGGAAACACCATATATTTT,CASSSTNTGNTIYF
many,TRBV7-2,TRBJ2-7,TRBD2,TGTGCCAGCAGCCCCCAGTGGAGCGGGGGGGACTACGAGCAGTACTTC,CASSPQWSGGDYEQYF
NA,TRBV19,TRBJ1-4,NA,TGTGCCACAAAGAGACAGGCAACTAATGAAAAACTGTTTTTT,CATKRQATNEKLFF
few,TRBV24-1,TRBJ2-5,TRBD1,TGTGCCACCAGTGTGGGACAGCAAGAGACCCAGTACTTC,CATSVGQQETQYF
few,TRBV7-3,TRBJ2-5,TRBD1,TGTGCCAGCAGCTCCGGGACAGGGGAGTTGGAGACCCAGTACTTC,CASSSGTGELETQYF
many,TRBV10-3,TRBJ1-5,NA,TGTGCCATCAGTGAGAGTTCTCTGGGGTTTAATCAGCCCCAGCATTTT,CAISESSLGFNQPQHF
few,TRBV19,TRBJ1-2,NA,TGTGCCAGCGCCCGAGGCCTTAACTATGGCTACACCTTC,CASARGLNYGYTF
NA,TRBV6-1,TRBJ1-3,NA,TGTGCCATCGTATACGGGAGGGGGAAGTCAAACACCATATATTTT,CAIVYGRGKSNTIYF
few,TRBV7-2,TRBJ1-1,TRBD1,TGTGCCAGCAGCTTAAGGCCGACAGGGGCTGAAGCTTTCTTT,CASSLRPTGAEAFF
NA,TRBV7-6,TRBJ2-6,NA,TGTGCCAGCAGCGGGCCGGGACTTTACTCTGGGGCCAACGTCCTGACTTTC,CASSGPGLYSGANVLTF
NA,TRBV6-2/TRBV6-3,TRBJ2-1,TRBD1,TGTGCCAGCAGTTGGGAGACAGGGGGCATAACCTACAATGAGCAGTTCTTC,CASSWETGGITYNEQFF